This T cell receptor (beta chain) is from a study of CD8+ T cells in alopecia areata. Trimming took 6 bases from V and 4 from J; bases not matched to a gene: 10. The V gene's germline CDR1 is MNHNS and CDR2 SASEGT. This CDR3 spans 15 amino acids. Once RNA had been extracted, it was reverse transcribed into cDNA to act as the sequencing template. Libraries were prepared by immunoSEQ multiplex PCR; TCRdb keeps only in-frame clonotypes and omits some of them. The repertoire holds some 180,000 clones, with roughly 50% as singletons. The table lists this clone with a few counts. The receptor's source is a human donor in good health. The sequenced material came from CD8+ T cells sorted from blood. The chain couples TRBV6-1 to TRBJ2-7, with TRBD1 matching 9 bases. The CDR3, as DNA: TGTGCCAGCAGCCTGTACAGGGGGCTGAGGTACGAGCAGTACTTC. As protein: CASSLYRGLRYEQYF.